This is a list of T cell receptor beta chains from one sample in a study of post-analysis software for immune sequencing data. Using its own MiXCR run on the PCR reads, TCRdb lists one record per CDR3 protein. This table holds more than 450,000 distinct CDR3 sequences, 30% to 40% found once. Sequenced input: blood. All receptors come from a girl aged 2-17 years with multiple sclerosis. The CDR3 runs from the conserved cysteine through the conserved F or W. The order of the fields is D gene, V gene, J gene, clone size, CDR3 DNA, CDR3 protein. A D gene is named only where the DNA matches it firmly. A clone size is listed for some rows: how often the clone was seen (once, few, many), or a class if it is expanded.

D: -
V: TRBV6-6
J: TRBJ2-3
size: -
DNA: TGTGCCAGCAGTTACTTGGAATCAGATACGCAGTATTTT
CDR3: CASSYLESDTQYF

D: -
V: TRBV4-2
J: TRBJ1-4
size: few
DNA: TGTGCCAGCAGCCAAGAAGTAGGGCGATTGCTTGAAAAACTGTTTTTT
CDR3: CASSQEVGRLLEKLFF

D: -
V: TRBV29-1
J: TRBJ2-2
size: few
DNA: TGCAGCGTTGAACAGGGGAACACCGGGGAGCTGTTTTTT
CDR3: CSVEQGNTGELFF

D: -
V: TRBV2
J: TRBJ1-2
size: -
DNA: TGTGCCAGCAGGGGGGTGTCGACGAACTATGGCTACACCTTC
CDR3: CASRGVSTNYGYTF

D: -
V: TRBV20-1
J: TRBJ1-4
size: few
DNA: TGCAGTGCTGGGACCTCCGAAAAACTGTTTTTT
CDR3: CSAGTSEKLFF

D: TRBD1
V: TRBV7-6
J: TRBJ2-7
size: -
DNA: TGTGCCAGCAGCTTAGAGGACAGGTACTACGAGCAGTACTTC
CDR3: CASSLEDRYYEQYF

D: TRBD1
V: TRBV29-1
J: TRBJ1-1
size: -
DNA: TGCAGCGTCCGTGGACAGGGGAACACTGAAGCTTTCTTT
CDR3: CSVRGQGNTEAFF

D: -
V: TRBV4-1
J: TRBJ2-7
size: few
DNA: TGCGCCAGCAGCCAAGTTCTACTCTACGAGCAGTACTTC
CDR3: CASSQVLLYEQYF

D: TRBD1
V: TRBV28
J: TRBJ2-5
size: few
DNA: TGTGCCAGCAGTTCCCCAGGACAGGGTAGGGGAGAGACCCAGTACTTC
CDR3: CASSSPGQGRGETQYF

D: -
V: TRBV4-1
J: TRBJ2-1
size: few
DNA: TGCGCCAGCAGCCAGGTTCCTCTAGGGAATGAGCAGTTCTTC
CDR3: CASSQVPLGNEQFF

D: -
V: TRBV20-1
J: TRBJ1-2
size: -
DNA: TGCAGTGCCCCGCTCGCAGGGAATGGCTACACCTTC
CDR3: CSAPLAGNGYTF

D: -
V: TRBV7-9
J: TRBJ2-3
size: -
DNA: TGTGCCAGCAGCTTAGGGGGGCCCGTCACAGATACGCAGTATTTT
CDR3: CASSLGGPVTDTQYF

D: TRBD1
V: TRBV6-5
J: TRBJ2-5
size: -
DNA: TGTGCCAGCAGTTACGGACAGGGGAGGCAAGAGACCCAGTACTTC
CDR3: CASSYGQGRQETQYF

D: -
V: TRBV5-1
J: TRBJ2-5
size: few
DNA: TGCGCCAGCAGCTCACCCGGGACTGTGGAGACCCAGTACTTC
CDR3: CASSSPGTVETQYF

D: TRBD2
V: TRBV9
J: TRBJ2-5
size: -
DNA: TGTGCCAGCAGCGTAGGACCAGCGGGGGGGCAAGAGACCCAGTACTTC
CDR3: CASSVGPAGGQETQYF

D: TRBD1
V: TRBV20-1
J: TRBJ1-1
size: -
DNA: TGCAGTGCTAGAGATTACCAGGGGGCGAACACTGAAGCTTTCTTT
CDR3: CSARDYQGANTEAFF

D: TRBD1
V: TRBV9
J: TRBJ1-2
size: -
DNA: TGTGCCAGCAGCGATGCGACAGGGTATGGCTACACCTTC
CDR3: CASSDATGYGYTF

D: -
V: TRBV3-1
J: TRBJ2-7
size: -
DNA: TGTGCCAGCAGCCAAGAGTCGGGGAGCGAGCAGTACTTC
CDR3: CASSQESGSEQYF

D: TRBD1
V: TRBV6-5
J: TRBJ2-4
size: few
DNA: TGTGCCAGCAGTTACTCGTCACAGGGGAGAGCCAAAAACATTCAGTACTTC
CDR3: CASSYSSQGRAKNIQYF

D: -
V: TRBV20-1
J: TRBJ2-2
size: -
DNA: TGCAGTGCTAGAGATCAACGGGGGGCCAGTCGGGAGCTGTTTTTT
CDR3: CSARDQRGASRELFF

D: -
V: TRBV12-3/TRBV12-4
J: TRBJ1-2
size: -
DNA: TGTGCCAGCAGCGGAGGCGGGTACTCCTATGGCTACACCTTC
CDR3: CASSGGGYSYGYTF

D: -
V: TRBV29-1
J: TRBJ2-1
size: many
DNA: TGCAGCGTTGTGGGGGGTAGGGACCAAAGCTCCTACAATGAGCAGTTCTTC
CDR3: CSVVGGRDQSSYNEQFF

D: TRBD2
V: TRBV7-6
J: TRBJ2-5
size: few
DNA: TGTGCCAGCAGCTTAGTGATCCTAGCGGGGGCCCAAGAGACCCAGTACTTC
CDR3: CASSLVILAGAQETQYF

D: TRBD1
V: TRBV18
J: TRBJ2-1
size: few
DNA: TGTGCCAGCTCACCGGGACAGGGGGCAGGAGGGGACGAGCAGTTCTTC
CDR3: CASSPGQGAGGDEQFF

D: TRBD1
V: TRBV16
J: TRBJ2-7
size: -
DNA: TGTGCCAGCAGCCGAGCGAACAGGGGACCCTACGAGCAGTACTTC
CDR3: CASSRANRGPYEQYF

D: -
V: TRBV28
J: TRBJ2-1
size: -
DNA: TGTGCCAGCAGTTTAGGGCAGGGTTCCAATGAGCAGTTCTTC
CDR3: CASSLGQGSNEQFF

D: TRBD1
V: TRBV18
J: TRBJ2-7
size: many
DNA: TGTGCCAGCTCGCCCGGGACAGAGACCTACGAGCAGTACTTC
CDR3: CASSPGTETYEQYF

D: TRBD2
V: TRBV15
J: TRBJ2-7
size: few
DNA: TGTGCCACCAGCTCCCAGCCTAGCGGGCCAGGAAGAGAGCAGTACTTC
CDR3: CATSSQPSGPGREQYF

D: TRBD1
V: TRBV6-1
J: TRBJ2-7
size: -
DNA: TGTGCCAGCACAATCGGGACAGGGTTCTACGAGCAGTACTTC
CDR3: CASTIGTGFYEQYF

D: -
V: TRBV21-1
J: TRBJ2-3
size: -
DNA: TGTGCCAGCAGCTGGGAGGGCGGGGGGTCTAGCACAGATACGCAGTATTTT
CDR3: CASSWEGGGSSTDTQYF

D: TRBD2
V: TRBV5-1
J: TRBJ2-3
size: -
DNA: TGTGCCAGCAGCTTGGTAGCGGGGGGACGCACAGATACGCAGTATTTT
CDR3: CASSLVAGGRTDTQYF

D: TRBD1
V: TRBV5-1
J: TRBJ2-3
size: -
DNA: TGCGCCAGCACTGGAGACGACAGGGGACCAGATACGCAGTATTTT
CDR3: CASTGDDRGPDTQYF

D: -
V: TRBV20-1
J: TRBJ2-7
size: -
DNA: TGCAGTGCTAGTTCCCCCGGGACACCTACCTACGAGCAGTACTTC
CDR3: CSASSPGTPTYEQYF

D: -
V: TRBV27
J: TRBJ2-5
size: -
DNA: TGTGCCAGCAGTTCCCTCGCCCCTTCCACCGGGCAGTACTTC
CDR3: CASSSLAPSTGQYF

D: TRBD1
V: TRBV6-5
J: TRBJ2-5
size: -
DNA: TGTGCCAGCAGTTCCTTTCCCGGGACAGGGGTGGGAAGAGAGACCCAGTACTTC
CDR3: CASSSFPGTGVGRETQYF

D: -
V: TRBV29-1
J: TRBJ2-3
size: few
DNA: TGCAGCGTTGAGTCTGAGGGAGGTGGGTTTCCGGGAGATACGCAGTATTTT
CDR3: CSVESEGGGFPGDTQYF

D: TRBD2
V: TRBV4-1
J: TRBJ2-3
size: few
DNA: TGCGCCAGCAGCCAAGAAGGTTCCGGGACTAGCGGGGGCCCCAGCACAGATACGCAGTATTTT
CDR3: CASSQEGSGTSGGPSTDTQYF

D: TRBD1
V: TRBV5-1
J: TRBJ1-1
size: -
DNA: TGCGCCAGCAGCTTGGAGAGGGGACAGGGGCACACTGAAGCTTTCTTT
CDR3: CASSLERGQGHTEAFF